This T cell receptor beta chain derives from a study of control samples from healthy donors and cancer patients. CDR1 is SGHRS and CDR2 is YFSETQ in the germline V gene. Trimming removed 6 bases at V and 1 base at J, with 19 bases between. The CDR3 has 16 amino acids. Measured with immunoSEQ multiplex PCR; TCRdb has only the in-frame clones, and not every one. The data hold some 100,000 clones, with about nine tenths observed a single time. The chain links TRBV5-1 to TRBJ1-1; possible D gene TRBD1, 6 bases. The sequence derives from a human donor in good health. The donor label of this sample is uncertain. Source material: blood. CDR3 protein: CASTVGGQGQNTEAFF. The CDR3 DNA follows: TGCGCCAGCACCGTGGGTGGGCAGGGGCAGAACACTGAAGCTTTCTTT.